These 15 T cell receptor beta chains originate from one sample sequenced in a study of T cell responses to AZD1222 COVID-19 vaccine. Here immunoSEQ multiplex PCR was the method, and the copy in TCRdb shows in-frame clones only, minus some. The sample includes about 83,000 clones, under 95% seen only once; the top ten take about 29%. The sequenced sample was peripheral blood, obtained 28 days after the second AZD1222 dose. Source of these receptors: an adult who received the AZD1222 COVID-19 vaccine.

This rearrangement joins TRBV7-9 to TRBJ2-7; perhaps D is TRBD1 or TRBD2 (5 bases each). In germline, CDR1 is SEHNR, CDR2 FQNEAQ (reference sequence). The CDR3 is made up of 16 amino acids. V lost 1 base to trimming and J lost 2 bases, with 15 bases between them. The CDR3 loop reads CASSLVLIGTTYEQYF. The CDR3 DNA follows: TGTGCCAGCAGCTTAGTTCTAATCGGGACGACCTACGAGCAGTACTTC.

The chain links TRBV28 to TRBJ1-2, with TRBD1 matching over 12 bases. The germline gives CDR1 MDHEN, CDR2 SYDVKM. Trimming took 2 bases from V and 4 from J; bases not matched to a gene: 2. The length of the CDR3 is 15 residues. The CDR3 coding sequence is TGTGCCAGCAGTTTACCGGGACAGGGGGCCTATGGCTACACCTTC. This translates into CASSLPGQGAYGYTF.

The CDR3 region is CASSLDDEKLFF. Here the CDR3 DNA reads TGTGCCAGCAGTTTAGATGATGAAAAACTGTTTTTT. The chain uses TRBV28 and TRBJ1-4; D is unclear. The CDR3 length is 12 residues. Germline V gives CDR1 MDHEN, CDR2 SYDVKM. V shed 2 bases and J shed 6 bases, with 4 bases lying between them.

This clone was detected only once. This chain links TRBV5-5 with TRBJ2-7, with D possibly TRBD1 on 6 matching bases. This CDR3 region has 13 residues. Trimming took off 3 bases at V and 1 base at J, with 8 bases between the two ends. CDR1 and CDR2 (germline): SGHKS, YYEKEE (reference sequence). The CDR3 region has the DNA TGTGCCAGCAGCTGGACAGAGTCCTACGAGCAGTACTTC. This encodes CASSWTESYEQYF.

Remarks on this clone: The germline gene is not matched at one end of the junction; a read error may be the cause. This chain joins TRBV15 and TRBJ1-2, with D maybe TRBD1 (5 bases). Germline lookup yields CDR1 LNHNV and CDR2 YYDKDF (reference sequence). The CDR3 length is 13 residues. CDR3 region: CATGRDSNYGYTF. In DNA, the CDR3 is TGTGCCACCGGCAGAGACAGTAACTATGGCTACACCTTC. The complete variable domain, with remaining parts taken from reference TRBV15 and TRBJ1-2, reads DAMVIQNPRYQVTQFGKPVTLSCSQTLNHNVMYWYQQKSSQAPKLLFHYYDKDFNNEADTPDNFQSRRPNTSFCFLDIRSPGLGDTAMYLCATGRDSNYGYTFGSGTRLTVV.

The chain combines TRBV20-1 with TRBJ2-5; D remains ambiguous. The germline V gene encodes CDR1 DFQATT and CDR2 SNEGSKA (reference sequence). V lost 5 bases and J lost 5, with 9 bases in between. The CDR3 has 11 residues. CDR3 protein: CSAANYETQYF. The CDR3 DNA is TGCAGTGCTGCCAACTACGAGACCCAGTACTTC.

This chain connects TRBV6-5 to TRBJ2-7; weak D call: TRBD2 (5 bases). CDR3 length: 13 residues. CDR1 and CDR2 from the germline V gene are MNHEY and SVGAGI. Between the trimmed V and J ends, which lost 6 bases and 5 bases, there was a span of 14 bases. CDR3 sequence: CASRVLDSDEQYF. The CDR3 DNA reads TGTGCCAGCAGGGTACTAGATTCCGACGAGCAGTACTTC.

This chain's CDR3 is CASSPPKREGSSYNEQFF. DNA of the CDR3: TGTGCCAGCTCACCACCAAAGCGGGAGGGAAGCTCCTACAATGAGCAGTTCTTC. This sequence joins TRBV18 and TRBJ2-1, with 10 bases fitting TRBD2. The CDR3 covers 18 residues. Germline-derived CDR1 and CDR2 are KGHSH and LQKENI. The V and J ends lost 0 bases and 0 bases, in that order; junction bases with no gene match: 5. The variable domain in full, with the rest retrieved from reference TRBV18 and TRBJ2-1, is NAGVMQNPRHLVRRRGQEARLRCSPMKGHSHVYWYRQLPEEGLKFMVYLQKENIIDESGMPKERFSAEFPKEGPSILRIQQVVRGDSAAYFCASSPPKREGSSYNEQFFGPGTRLTVL.

The CDR3 region has the DNA TGTGCCAGCAGTGAGCAGGACAGGGGAACTAATGAAAAACTGTTTTTT. It encodes CASSEQDRGTNEKLFF. The chain uses TRBV2 and TRBJ1-4, with 9 bases fitting TRBD1. The germline V gene has CDR1 SNHLY and CDR2 FYNNEI. V was pared by 3 bases and J by 1 base, with 3 bases of the junction left unmatched. The CDR3 runs 16 residues.

The rearrangement joins TRBV19 to TRBJ1-5; perhaps TRBD1 as D (6 bases). Germline CDR1 and CDR2: LNHDA and SQIVND (reference sequence). The CDR3 runs 14 residues. The germline V and J ends were trimmed by 1 base and 7 bases, with 11 bases remaining between them. CDR3 sequence reads: CASSIGGGGQPQHF. DNA for the CDR3: TGTGCCAGTAGTATAGGAGGGGGAGGACAGCCCCAGCATTTT.

J is TRBJ2-7 and V is TRBV7-6; tentatively, D is TRBD1 (5 bases). Germline V gene sequence: CDR1 SGHVS, CDR2 FNYEAQ. Trimming stripped 2 bases from V and 0 bases from J, with 11 bases between. The CDR3 consists of 15 residues. The CDR3 is CASSLFVQDSYEQYF. For the CDR3, the DNA is TGTGCCAGCAGCTTATTCGTACAGGACTCCTACGAGCAGTACTTC.

J is TRBJ1-4 and V is TRBV10-2; a weak D match, TRBD1 (5 bases). The CDR3 runs 16 residues. Trimming left V 3 bases short and J 8 bases short, with 19 bases between. Germline CDR1 WSHSY, CDR2 SAAADI. The CDR3 DNA reads TGCGCCAGCAGTGATTTCAGTCCCAGGGTGAAGGAAAAACTGTTTTTT. Protein product: CASSDFSPRVKEKLFF.

J is TRBJ1-1 and V is TRBV29-1; D is unclear. Germline V gene sequence: CDR1 SQVTM, CDR2 ANQGSEA. V was shortened by 2 bases and J by 1 base, with 8 bases between the two germline ends. This CDR3 is 13 amino acids long. The CDR3 is CSVESVKNTEAFF. The CDR3 nucleotides are TGCAGCGTTGAATCGGTAAAGAACACTGAAGCTTTCTTT.

The rearrangement links TRBV5-8 to TRBJ2-2; no firm D call. V lost 0 bases to trimming and J lost 5 bases, with 5 bases between them. The V gene's germline CDR1 is SGHTS and CDR2 YDEGEE. The CDR3 is made up of 13 amino acids. Written as DNA, the CDR3 is TGTGCCAGCAGCTTGGTACTAACCGGGGAGCTGTTTTTT. It is translated as CASSLVLTGELFF.

The J gene is TRBJ1-5, the V gene TRBV5-1, with D possibly being TRBD1 (6 bases). Germline-derived CDR1 and CDR2 are SGHRS and YFSETQ. The V gene lost 4 bases and the J gene lost 4 bases, with 15 bases spanning the gap. The CDR3 covers 15 residues. The CDR3 DNA follows: TGCGCCAGCAGCCTGGACGGGACATCTAATCAGCCCCAGCATTTT. This sequence encodes CASSLDGTSNQPQHF.